These 23 T cell receptor beta chains originate from one sample sequenced in a study of blood T cell repertoires in COVID-19. Here immunoSEQ multiplex PCR was the method, and the copy in TCRdb shows in-frame clones only, minus some. This sample has about 85,000 clones; 82% occur once, and the top ten carry roughly 1.2%. Material: peripheral blood. The receptors shown here come from a woman at least 80 years old with acute or convalescent COVID-19.

The genes are TRBV28 and TRBJ2-7; 8 positions match TRBD2. V dropped 1 base and J dropped 2; count of bases not matched to a gene: 4. Germline V gene sequence: CDR1 MDHEN, CDR2 SYDVKM. The CDR3 runs 15 residues. The CDR3 loop reads CASSLSLGLAYEQYF. Written as DNA, the CDR3 is TGTGCCAGCAGTTTATCCCTGGGACTAGCCTACGAGCAGTACTTC. The variable domain in full, completed from reference TRBV28 and TRBJ2-7, reads DVKVTQSSRYLVKRTGEKVFLECVQDMDHENMFWYRQDPGLGLRLIYFSYDVKMKEKGDIPEGYSVSREKKERFSLILESASTNQTSMYLCASSLSLGLAYEQYFGPGTRLTVT.

This chain links TRBV7-3 with TRBJ2-7; no clear D. CDR3 size: 13 residues. Trimming removed 5 bases from V and 5 bases from J, with 13 bases in between. Looked up from germline, CDR1 is SGHTA and CDR2 is FQGTGA. CDR3 sequence reads: CASSTYTTDEQYF. For the CDR3, the DNA is TGTGCCAGCAGCACCTATACCACGGACGAGCAGTACTTC.

J is TRBJ2-3 and V is TRBV2; 14 bases align to TRBD2. The germline V gene has CDR1 SNHLY and CDR2 FYNNEI. This CDR3 has 19 amino acids. V was pared by 6 bases and J by 5 bases, with 16 bases of the junction left unmatched. The CDR3 DNA is TGTGCCAGCAGCCCCATACCCTCGACTAGCGGGGGGGTTGGAGATACGCAGTATTTT. Amino acids: CASSPIPSTSGGVGDTQYF.

The gene calls are TRBV6-5 and TRBJ2-7, with D perhaps matching TRBD2 (6 bases). CDR3 length: 12 residues. The V gene lost 7 bases and the J gene lost 5 bases, with 12 bases spanning the gap. Germline lookup yields CDR1 MNHEY and CDR2 SVGAGI. CDR3 residues: CASIGEAHEQYF. CDR3 nucleotides: TGTGCCAGCATCGGGGAGGCCCACGAGCAGTACTTC.

This sequence joins TRBV9 and TRBJ2-3; 9 bases are a match to TRBD2. CDR3 length: 16 amino acids. The V gene end was trimmed by 0 bases and the J gene end by 5 bases; junction bases not matched to a gene: 7. Germline V lookup: CDR1 SGDLS, CDR2 YYNGEE. The CDR3 protein is CASSVGIAGAIDTQYF. DNA of the CDR3: TGTGCCAGCAGCGTAGGGATAGCGGGGGCAATAGATACGCAGTATTTT. Combining the CDR3 with reference TRBV9 and TRBJ2-3 gives the whole variable domain DSGVTQTPKHLITATGQRVTLRCSPRSGDLSVYWYQQSLDQGLQFLIQYYNGEERAKGNILERFSAQQFPDLHSELNLSSLELGDSALYFCASSVGIAGAIDTQYFGPGTRLTVL.

The chain has TRBV10-3 and TRBJ1-1, with TRBD1 matching 12 bases. Germline V gene data show CDR1 as ENHRY and CDR2 as SYGVKD. V trimming: 6 bases; J trimming: 5 bases; junction bases outside the gene matches: 1. CDR3 length: 13 residues. CDR3 in amino acids: CAIRGQGATEAFF. CDR3 sequence (DNA): TGTGCCATCAGGGGACAGGGGGCAACTGAAGCTTTCTTT.

J is TRBJ1-2 and V is TRBV28; 9 bases are shared with TRBD1. CDR1 and CDR2 from the germline V gene are MDHEN and SYDVKM. This CDR3 is 14 amino acids long. J was trimmed by 8 bases and V by 5 bases; bases with no gene match: 9. As DNA, the CDR3 is TGTGCCAGCAGTACATCGGGACAGGGAACCGGCTACACCTTC. This gives the protein CASSTSGQGTGYTF.

Here the CDR3 reads CASSSPGTGYGYTF. In DNA, the CDR3 is TGTGCCAGCAGTAGCCCGGGCACAGGCTATGGCTACACCTTC. V is TRBV6-5 and J is TRBJ1-2; maybe TRBD1 (5 bases). V lost 5 bases and J lost 4, with 14 bases in between. The germline V gene encodes CDR1 MNHEY and CDR2 SVGAGI. The length of the CDR3 is 14 residues.

The chain has TRBV5-1 and TRBJ2-5; 12 bases align to TRBD2. This CDR3 spans 18 amino acids. Germline V gene lookup returns CDR1 SGHRS and CDR2 YFSETQ. V lost 2 bases to trimming and J lost 5 bases; unmatched junction nucleotides: 13. CDR3 nucleotides: TGCGCCAGCAGCTTAACTAGCGGGGGGTCGGGATCAGCGGAGACCCAGTACTTC. Its protein is CASSLTSGGSGSAETQYF. Full variable domain (missing parts from reference TRBV5-1 and TRBJ2-5): KAGVTQTPRYLIKTRGQQVTLSCSPISGHRSVSWYQQTPGQGLQFLFEYFSETQRNKGNFPGRFSGRQFSNSRSEMNVSTLELGDSALYLCASSLTSGGSGSAETQYFGPGTRLLVL.

The chain employs TRBV9 and TRBJ2-1; D not certain. The CDR3 runs 14 residues. Trimming removed 0 bases at V and 4 bases at J, with 8 bases between. Germline V CDR1 and CDR2: SGDLS, YYNGEE. The chain's CDR3 is CASSVESGYNEQFF. The DNA for the CDR3 is TGTGCCAGCAGCGTAGAATCCGGTTACAATGAGCAGTTCTTC.

The V call is TRBV9, the J call TRBJ1-1, with 8 bases identical to TRBD1. The CDR3 sequence is 15 residues long. Germline lookup yields CDR1 SGDLS and CDR2 YYNGEE. V lost 3 bases to trimming and J lost 6 bases; unmatched junction nucleotides: 10. CDR3 in amino acids: CASSAQGQGKAEAFF. CDR3 sequence (DNA): TGTGCCAGCAGCGCCCAAGGACAGGGTAAGGCTGAAGCTTTCTTT.

This sequence joins TRBV5-1 and TRBJ2-2; TRBD1 aligns across 12 bases. This CDR3 is built from 15 residues. Per germline, CDR1 SGHRS and CDR2 YFSETQ. V trimming: 5 bases; J trimming: 7 bases; junction bases outside the gene matches: 6. CDR3 protein: CASRPGTGGLGELFF. The CDR3, as DNA: TGCGCCAGCAGACCCGGGACAGGGGGCCTCGGGGAGCTGTTTTTT.

This clone was seen a few times. The V and J genes are TRBV10-2 and TRBJ1-5, with D tentatively TRBD1 (5 bases). CDR3 length: 14 residues. Germline-derived CDR1 and CDR2 are WSHSY and SAAADI. Trimming removed 3 bases at V and 7 bases at J, with 13 bases between. The CDR3 coding sequence is TGCGCCAGCAGTGATGATCGGGGGAGGCAGCCCCAGCATTTT. It encodes CASSDDRGRQPQHF.

In its sample, this clone was seen a few times. The chain is built from TRBV7-3 and TRBJ1-6, with D possibly matching TRBD1 (6 bases). The length of the CDR3 is 14 residues. Germline CDR1 and CDR2: SGHTA and FQGTGA. V was pared by 5 bases and J by 7 bases, with 12 bases between. The CDR3 region has the DNA TGTGCCAGCAGCCCCGGACAGCGGAATTCACCCCTCCACTTT. The encoded protein is CASSPGQRNSPLHF.

The chain recombines TRBV19 with TRBJ1-1; 9 bases fit TRBD1. The V segment lost 7 bases and the J segment 0 bases; nucleotides outside the gene matches: 6. The CDR3 is made up of 15 amino acids. The V gene's germline CDR1 is LNHDA and CDR2 SQIVND (reference sequence). Here the CDR3 DNA reads TGTGCCAGTACCGTGACAGGGGGTATGAACACTGAAGCTTTCTTT. Its protein is CASTVTGGMNTEAFF.

The J gene is TRBJ2-1, the V gene TRBV7-9; 7 nucleotides align to TRBD1. V trimming: 5 bases; J trimming: 10 bases; junction bases outside the gene matches: 5. There are 12 residues in the CDR3. CDR1 and CDR2 from the germline V gene are SEHNR and FQNEAQ (reference sequence). CDR3 loop: CASSRTGDEQFF. CDR3 DNA sequence: TGTGCCAGCAGCAGAACAGGGGACGAGCAGTTCTTC.

This chain links TRBV2 with TRBJ2-2, with 9 nucleotides matching TRBD1. The CDR3 has 12 amino acids. Germline V gene lookup returns CDR1 SNHLY and CDR2 FYNNEI. This chain's CDR3 is CARGQGDGELFF. The CDR3 coding sequence is TGTGCTAGGGGACAGGGCGACGGGGAGCTGTTTTTT.

The J gene is TRBJ1-2, the V gene TRBV12-3 or TRBV12-4; 8 positions agree with TRBD1. The CDR3 is 13 residues long. V gave up 6 bases and J gave up 9 bases; unmatched junction bases: 9. The CDR3 coding sequence is TGTGCCAGCAGCCCCGACAGGGGAAAGAGCTACACCTTC. Translation gives CASSPDRGKSYTF.

V and J are TRBV10-3 and TRBJ2-1, with 13 bases matching TRBD2. The V segment lost 5 bases and the J segment 7 bases; nucleotides outside the gene matches: 14. The CDR3 covers 18 residues. Looked up from germline, CDR1 is ENHRY and CDR2 is SYGVKD. The CDR3 spells CAISQSPGGLAGVNEQFF. CDR3 sequence (DNA): TGTGCCATCAGTCAATCCCCCGGCGGACTAGCGGGAGTTAATGAGCAGTTCTTC.

This chain joins TRBV5-1 and TRBJ1-6, with 8 bases that match TRBD1. This CDR3 contains 15 residues. V lost 4 bases and J lost 8; bases outside the gene matches: 8. Germline CDR1 and CDR2: SGHRS and YFSETQ. The chain's CDR3 is CASSPTGAGDSPLHF. In nucleotides, the CDR3 is TGCGCCAGCAGCCCGACAGGGGCGGGTGATTCACCCCTCCACTTT.

The chain has TRBV2 and TRBJ1-2; TRBD1 is a possible D gene (5 bases). Germline V gene sequence: CDR1 SNHLY, CDR2 FYNNEI. The CDR3 consists of 14 residues. With 9 bases removed from V and 7 bases from J, the gap between germline ends came to 21 bases. The CDR3 bases are TGTGCCAGTGGAGAGAGCGGGGCCACAAGTGGCTACACCTTC. It yields the protein CASGESGATSGYTF.

This clone was detected only once. The V gene is TRBV18, the J gene TRBJ2-7; TRBD2 agrees at 10 bases. Germline lookup yields CDR1 KGHSH and CDR2 LQKENI. Trimming cost V 3 bases and J 2 bases; bases outside gene matches: 16. CDR3 size: 19 residues. The CDR3 here is CASSPLRGVGSGGTYEQYF. DNA of the CDR3: TGTGCCAGCTCACCCCTGAGAGGGGTGGGTAGCGGGGGGACCTACGAGCAGTACTTC.

This chain connects TRBV2 to TRBJ1-5, with D tentatively TRBD1 (5 bases). The CDR3 consists of 18 residues. The V and J ends lost 6 bases and 0 bases respectively, with 21 bases between them. Germline loops: CDR1 SNHLY, CDR2 FYNNEI. CDR3 region: CASRGRWAGSYSNQPQHF. CDR3 sequence (DNA): TGTGCCAGCAGGGGAAGGTGGGCAGGGTCCTATAGCAATCAGCCCCAGCATTTT.